A few counts support the clone carrying this TCR beta chain. Antigen unknown. PCR primers comprised 60 Vbeta and 13 Jbeta primers. Assay: immunoSEQ multiplex PCR; the TCRdb copy retains only in-frame clones and omits some. The sample lists some 150,000 clones; around a tenth were seen once. This CDR3 is 13 amino acids long. Deletions cut 7 bases from V and 7 bases from J, with 13 bases between. In germline, CDR1 is MNHNY, CDR2 SVGAGI (reference sequence). This record belongs to a study of cytomegalovirus exposure and HLA in healthy donors. Regarding the study as a whole: Evidence from a later analysis indicated that most CMV-associated TCR beta chains looked HLA-restricted.

The source of this sequence is a male donor in good health and CMV-seronegative. Specimen: PBMCs. This rearrangement joins TRBV6-6 to TRBJ1-4; tentative D call: TRBD1 (6 bases). The CDR3 coding sequence is TGTGCCAGCACCCTGAGGGGGGGTGAAAAACTGTTTTTT. Protein: CASTLRGGEKLFF.